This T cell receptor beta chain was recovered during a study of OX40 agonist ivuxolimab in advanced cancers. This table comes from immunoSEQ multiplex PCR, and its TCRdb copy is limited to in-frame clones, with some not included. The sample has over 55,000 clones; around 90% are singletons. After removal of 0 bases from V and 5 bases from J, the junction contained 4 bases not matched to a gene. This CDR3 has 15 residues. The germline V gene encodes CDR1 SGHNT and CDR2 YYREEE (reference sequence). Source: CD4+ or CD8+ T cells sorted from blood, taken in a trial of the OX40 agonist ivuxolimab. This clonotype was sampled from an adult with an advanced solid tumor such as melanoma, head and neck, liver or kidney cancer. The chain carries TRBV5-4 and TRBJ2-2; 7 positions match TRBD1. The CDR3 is CASSLAKGATGELFF. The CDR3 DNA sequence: TGTGCCAGCAGCTTGGCCAAGGGGGCGACCGGGGAGCTGTTTTTT.